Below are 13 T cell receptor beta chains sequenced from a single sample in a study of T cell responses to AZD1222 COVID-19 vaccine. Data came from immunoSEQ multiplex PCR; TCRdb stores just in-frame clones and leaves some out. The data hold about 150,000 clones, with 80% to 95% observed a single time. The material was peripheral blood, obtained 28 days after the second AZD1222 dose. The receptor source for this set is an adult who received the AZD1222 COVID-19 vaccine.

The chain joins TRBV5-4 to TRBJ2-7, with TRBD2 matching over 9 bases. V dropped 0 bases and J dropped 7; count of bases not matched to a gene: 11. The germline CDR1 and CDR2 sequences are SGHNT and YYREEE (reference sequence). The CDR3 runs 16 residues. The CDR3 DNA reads TGTGCCAGCAGCTTGGCCGGACTAGCGAGCCTACGAGAGCAGTACTTC. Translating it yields CASSLAGLASLREQYF.

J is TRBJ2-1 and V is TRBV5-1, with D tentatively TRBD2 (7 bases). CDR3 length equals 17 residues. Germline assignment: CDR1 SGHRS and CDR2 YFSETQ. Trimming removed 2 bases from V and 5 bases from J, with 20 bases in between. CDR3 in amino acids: CASSFPRGPSGNNEQFF. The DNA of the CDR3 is TGCGCCAGCAGCTTTCCCAGGGGCCCTAGCGGCAACAATGAGCAGTTCTTC.

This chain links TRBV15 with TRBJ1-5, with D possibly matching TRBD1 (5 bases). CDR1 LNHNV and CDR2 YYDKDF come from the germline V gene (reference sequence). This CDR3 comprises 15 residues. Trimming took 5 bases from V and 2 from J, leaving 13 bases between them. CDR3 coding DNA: TGTGCCACCAGCGGGCAGGGATGGGGCAATCAGCCCCAGCATTTT. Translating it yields CATSGQGWGNQPQHF.

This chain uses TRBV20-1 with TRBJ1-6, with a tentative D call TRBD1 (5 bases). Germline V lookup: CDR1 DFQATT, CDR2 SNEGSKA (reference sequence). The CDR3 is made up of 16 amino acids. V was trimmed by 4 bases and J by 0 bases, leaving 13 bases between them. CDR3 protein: CSAIDSSFSYNSPLHF. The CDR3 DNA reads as TGCAGTGCTATTGACAGCAGCTTCTCCTATAATTCACCCCTCCACTTT.

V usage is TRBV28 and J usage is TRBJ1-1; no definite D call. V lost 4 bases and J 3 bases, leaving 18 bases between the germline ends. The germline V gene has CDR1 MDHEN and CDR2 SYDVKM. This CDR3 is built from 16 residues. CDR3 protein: CASSSSSGVQDTEAFF. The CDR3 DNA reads TGTGCCAGCAGTTCATCATCCGGCGTACAAGACACTGAAGCTTTCTTT.

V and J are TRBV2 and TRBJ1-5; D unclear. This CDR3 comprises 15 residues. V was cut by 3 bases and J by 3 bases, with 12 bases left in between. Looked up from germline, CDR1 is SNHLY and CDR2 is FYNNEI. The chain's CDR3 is CASSEPVFDNQPQHF. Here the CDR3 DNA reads TGTGCCAGCAGTGAGCCGGTATTCGACAATCAGCCCCAGCATTTT.

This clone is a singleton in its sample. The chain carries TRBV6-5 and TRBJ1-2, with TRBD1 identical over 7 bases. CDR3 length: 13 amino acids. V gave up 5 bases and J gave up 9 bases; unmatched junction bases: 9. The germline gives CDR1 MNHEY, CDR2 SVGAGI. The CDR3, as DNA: TGTGCCAGCAGTCCCGACAGGGAAGATCGCTACACCTTC. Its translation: CASSPDREDRYTF.

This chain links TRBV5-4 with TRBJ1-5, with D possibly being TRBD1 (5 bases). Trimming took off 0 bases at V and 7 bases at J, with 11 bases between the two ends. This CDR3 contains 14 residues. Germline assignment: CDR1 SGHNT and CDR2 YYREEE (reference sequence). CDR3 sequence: CASSLAGGGQPQHF. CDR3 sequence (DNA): TGTGCCAGCAGCTTGGCCGGGGGGGGGCAGCCCCAGCATTTT.

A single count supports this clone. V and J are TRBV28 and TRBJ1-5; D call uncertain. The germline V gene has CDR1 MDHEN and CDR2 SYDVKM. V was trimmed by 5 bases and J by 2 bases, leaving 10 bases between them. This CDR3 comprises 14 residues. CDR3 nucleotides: TGTGCCAGCAGTCCCACGCTAGGCAATCAGCCCCAGCATTTT. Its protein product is CASSPTLGNQPQHF.

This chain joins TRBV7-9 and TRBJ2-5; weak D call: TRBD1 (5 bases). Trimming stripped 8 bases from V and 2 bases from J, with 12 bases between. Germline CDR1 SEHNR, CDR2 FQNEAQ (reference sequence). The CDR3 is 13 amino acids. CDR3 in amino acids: CASFKGQQETQYF. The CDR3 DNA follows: TGTGCCAGCTTCAAAGGACAACAAGAGACCCAGTACTTC.

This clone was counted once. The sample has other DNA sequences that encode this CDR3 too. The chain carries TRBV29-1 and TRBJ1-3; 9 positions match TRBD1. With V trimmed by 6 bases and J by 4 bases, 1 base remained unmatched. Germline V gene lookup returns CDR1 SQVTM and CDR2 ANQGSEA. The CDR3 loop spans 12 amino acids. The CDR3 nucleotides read TGCAGCGTCGGACAGGGGGGAAACACCATATATTTT. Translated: CSVGQGGNTIYF.

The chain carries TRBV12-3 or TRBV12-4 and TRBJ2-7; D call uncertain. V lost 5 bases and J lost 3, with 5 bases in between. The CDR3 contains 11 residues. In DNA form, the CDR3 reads TGTGCCAGCAGTCGCAACTACGAGCAGTACTTC. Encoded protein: CASSRNYEQYF.

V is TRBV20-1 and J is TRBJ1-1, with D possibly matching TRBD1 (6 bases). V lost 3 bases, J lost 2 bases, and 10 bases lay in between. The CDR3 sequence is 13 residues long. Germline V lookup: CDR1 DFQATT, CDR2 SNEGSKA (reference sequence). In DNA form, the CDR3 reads TGCAGTGCTAGTTCGGGGGCCAACACTGAAGCTTTCTTT. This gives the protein CSASSGANTEAFF.